These T cell receptor beta chains were read from a single sample in a study of early T cells in non-severe SARS-CoV-2 infection. TCRdb reanalysed the 5' RACE reads using MiXCR and keeps one entry per CDR3 protein. Of around 53,000 distinct CDR3 sequences listed, about 10% are singletons. The sample consisted of whole blood. All receptors come from an adult who was a healthcare worker with PCR-confirmed SARS-CoV-2 infection or an uninfected control (not recorded which). Each CDR3 is given without its conserved first and last residue. Each record gives: V gene, CDR3 protein.

V: TRBV15; CDR3: ATSRDGRQAYGYT
V: TRBV4-1; CDR3: ASSPGQDSYEQY
V: TRBV28; CDR3: ASRGQGAKETQY
V: TRBV7-2; CDR3: ASSSQGYYEQY
V: TRBV5-1; CDR3: ASSLDGTLSYEQY
V: TRBV10-2; CDR3: ASMNRGYEQY
V: TRBV6-1; CDR3: ASRKQTNTEAF
V: TRBV7-3; CDR3: ASSLAANTGELF
V: TRBV11-2; CDR3: ASSLTVNTGELF
V: TRBV20-1; CDR3: SARDGRDGGEETQY
V: TRBV19; CDR3: ASRAARGSQETQY
V: TRBV2; CDR3: ASRGQGTSTDTQY
V: TRBV19; CDR3: ASGRVNEKLF
V: TRBV29-1; CDR3: SVVRQGIYEQY
V: TRBV10-3; CDR3: AISGALAGGPYEQY
V: TRBV29-1; CDR3: SVEGQGANIQY
V: TRBV20-1; CDR3: SAVTATYEQY
V: TRBV5-1; CDR3: ASSAPGLNTEAF
V: TRBV11-3; CDR3: ASSLARTDTDTQY
V: TRBV29-1; CDR3: SVAPDRILNTEAF
V: TRBV9; CDR3: ASSVGEGTDTQY
V: TRBV5-5; CDR3: ASSLDDEQY
V: TRBV20-1; CDR3: SALLGGYDTQY
V: TRBV20-1; CDR3: SANGGGSPYEQY
V: TRBV20-1; CDR3: SAPGQGGQPQH
V: TRBV20-1; CDR3: SARDRTGLYEQY
V: TRBV7-2; CDR3: ASSLALGWGADTQY
V: TRBV28; CDR3: APSRGWSYNEQF
V: TRBV29-1; CDR3: SASNWEGEQF
V: TRBV20-1; CDR3: SARVDRENGYT
V: TRBV27; CDR3: ASSSPTGAATEAF
V: TRBV6-5; CDR3: ASSYGAGNQPQH
V: TRBV10-3; CDR3: AIHQGSAYEQY
V: TRBV20-1; CDR3: SAGGDAGANQETQY
V: TRBV4-1; CDR3: ASSQEPSGGAYNEQF
V: TRBV29-1; CDR3: SVETGGRSGEQY
V: TRBV25-1; CDR3: ASSEGVGFFNEQF
V: TRBV7-4; CDR3: ASSPPYEQY
V: TRBV7-3; CDR3: ASSRSGGMTDTQY
V: TRBV7-2; CDR3: ASSPYTSNTGELF
V: TRBV7-2; CDR3: ASGPQVGTYEQY